Below, 2 T cell receptor beta chains from the same sample are listed, as sequenced in a study of blood T cell repertoires in COVID-19. Repertoires were generated with immunoSEQ multiplex PCR, while TCRdb's copy carries only in-frame clones and drops some. The repertoire includes roughly 250,000 clones, roughly 84% of them detected once, and around 3.6% sits in the top ten. Source material: peripheral blood. Receptor source: a woman in her 40s with active or convalescent COVID-19.

This chain connects TRBV11-2 to TRBJ1-2; D might be TRBD1 (6 bases). The CDR3 loop spans 15 amino acids. Trimming shortened V by 4 bases and J by 8 bases, and 20 bases separated the two germline ends. Germline CDR1 and CDR2: SGHAT and FQNNGV. CDR3 in amino acids: CASSSLGEGVRGYTF. DNA for the CDR3: TGTGCCAGCAGCTCCCTCGGCGAGGGGGTACGAGGCTACACCTTC.

The chain recombines TRBV7-9 with TRBJ2-7, with D perhaps TRBD1 (5 bases). CDR1 SEHNR and CDR2 FQNEAQ come from the germline V gene (reference sequence). This CDR3 region has 14 residues. V gave up 0 bases and J gave up 6 bases, with 12 bases separating them. This chain's CDR3 is CASSLARTPLEQYV. In nucleotides, the CDR3 is TGTGCCAGCAGCTTAGCGCGGACACCCCTCGAGCAGTACGTC.